Listed below are T cell receptor beta chains from one sample, sequenced in a study of blood T cell repertoires in COVID-19. Some clones are missing from TCRdb's copy, which holds only in-frame ones; the method was immunoSEQ multiplex PCR. Among 100,000 to 110,000 clones listed, over 75% were seen once. Sequencing used peripheral blood. These receptors were obtained from a man younger than 45 in a cohort sampled during active COVID-19. The CDR3 runs from the conserved cysteine through the conserved F or W. Fields, in order: J gene, V gene, D gene, clone size, CDR3 protein, CDR3 DNA. The D gene is left open where the match is weak. Clone size is given for some rows only: seen once, a few or many times, or a class if the clone is expanded.

>TRBJ2-1|TRBV4-3|TRBD1|NA
CASSQGTGQGFNEQFF
TGCGCCAGCAGCCAAGGCACGGGACAGGGCTTCAATGAGCAGTTCTTC
>TRBJ2-5|TRBV11-2|TRBD2|NA
CASSLVTSGGGETQYF
TGTGCCAGCAGCTTAGTGACTAGCGGGGGAGGGGAGACCCAGTACTTC
>TRBJ2-5|TRBV4-1|TRBD2|NA
CASSQDAHSGGQETQYF
TGCGCCAGCAGCCAAGATGCCCATAGCGGGGGCCAAGAGACCCAGTACTTC
>TRBJ1-6|TRBV6-5|NA|NA
CASRLGGQKNSPLHF
TGTGCCAGCAGACTAGGAGGACAGAAAAATTCACCCCTCCACTTT
>TRBJ2-2|TRBV2|TRBD1|NA
CASRPDRVNTGELFF
TGTGCCAGCAGACCGGACAGGGTCAACACCGGGGAGCTGTTTTTT
>TRBJ2-7|TRBV7-8|NA|NA
CASSKEAYEQYF
TGTGCCAGCAGTAAGGAGGCCTACGAGCAGTACTTC
>TRBJ1-2|TRBV19|NA|NA
CASSTGMVYGYTF
TGTGCCAGTAGTACAGGGATGGTCTATGGCTACACCTTC
>TRBJ2-3|TRBV7-8|TRBD2|NA
CASSPSGGRTDTQYF
TGTGCCAGCAGCCCTAGCGGGGGCCGCACAGATACGCAGTATTTT
>TRBJ2-2|TRBV24-1|TRBD1|NA
CATTDRVGGELFF
TGTGCCACCACGGACAGGGTCGGCGGGGAGCTGTTTTTT
>TRBJ2-2|TRBV18|TRBD1|NA
CASNDRVRIDTGELFF
TGTGCCAGCAACGACAGGGTTAGAATCGACACCGGGGAGCTGTTTTTT
>TRBJ2-5|TRBV6-1|TRBD2|NA
CASSVRLAAFGFDQYF
TGTGCCAGCAGTGTTAGACTAGCCGCTTTTGGGTTCGACCAGTACTTC
>TRBJ1-3|TRBV2|TRBD1|NA
CASSEQGAGGNTIYF
TGTGCCAGCAGCGAGCAGGGGGCCGGTGGAAACACCATATATTTT
>TRBJ1-2|TRBV5-1|NA|NA
CASRAQGTGEGGYTF
TGCGCCAGCAGGGCACAGGGAACTGGGGAAGGAGGCTACACCTTC
>TRBJ2-5|TRBV28|TRBD1|NA
CASSFDRVGETQYF
TGTGCCAGCAGTTTCGACAGGGTGGGTGAGACCCAGTACTTC
>TRBJ1-6|TRBV7-9|NA|NA
CASSFGQGLTPLHF
TGTGCCAGCAGCTTTGGGCAGGGGCTAACACCCCTCCACTTT
>TRBJ1-1|TRBV30|NA|NA
CAWSGVGGTEAFF
TGTGCCTGGAGCGGGGTCGGGGGAACTGAAGCTTTCTTT
>TRBJ1-4|TRBV2|TRBD1|NA
CASSDLGQGAWSEKLFF
TGTGCCAGCAGTGATTTGGGGCAGGGGGCGTGGAGTGAAAAACTGTTTTTT
>TRBJ2-3|TRBV11-2|TRBD2|NA
CASSPNPGTSGGDTQYF
TGTGCCAGCAGCCCCAACCCCGGGACTAGCGGAGGGGATACGCAGTATTTT
>TRBJ2-7|TRBV4-3|TRBD2|NA
CASSQGQPGLAVYEQYF
TGCGCCAGCAGCCAAGGCCAACCGGGACTAGCGGTGTACGAGCAGTACTTC
>TRBJ2-7|TRBV19|TRBD1|NA
CASSSRGRGPPYEQYF
TGTGCCAGTTCCTCACGAGGCAGGGGGCCCCCCTACGAGCAGTACTTC
>TRBJ1-1|TRBV5-4|TRBD1|NA
CASSLVGQGMVFF
TGTGCCAGCAGCTTGGTGGGACAGGGTATGGTTTTCTTT
>TRBJ1-2|TRBV7-9|TRBD1|NA
CASSFGQGGYGYTF
TGTGCCAGCAGCTTTGGACAGGGCGGGTATGGCTACACCTTC
>TRBJ1-1|TRBV5-6|NA|NA
CASSLYSPPDTEAFF
TGTGCCAGCAGCTTGTATTCTCCTCCGGACACTGAAGCTTTCTTT
>TRBJ1-6|TRBV7-9|TRBD1|NA
CASSMGQGDSPLHF
TGTGCCAGCAGTATGGGACAGGGTGATTCACCCCTCCACTTT
>TRBJ1-4|TRBV4-1|TRBD1|once
CASSQWDRANEKLFF
TGCGCCAGCAGCCAGTGGGACAGAGCTAATGAAAAACTGTTTTTT
>TRBJ1-5|TRBV19|NA|NA
CASSISASTGSNQPQHF
TGTGCCAGTAGTATATCCGCGTCTACAGGGAGCAATCAGCCCCAGCATTTT
>TRBJ2-3|TRBV15|NA|NA
CATSRTAGARGGDTQYF
TGTGCCACCAGCAGGACCGCGGGGGCCCGGGGTGGAGATACGCAGTATTTT
>TRBJ2-3|TRBV7-9|NA|NA
CASSLDYLASTDTQYF
TGTGCCAGCAGCTTAGATTATCTAGCGAGCACAGATACGCAGTATTTT
>TRBJ1-1|TRBV7-2|NA|NA
CASTPTPGTEAFF
TGTGCCAGCACCCCTACCCCGGGCACTGAAGCTTTCTTT
>TRBJ2-3|TRBV9|TRBD2|NA
CASSGGGRPTDTQYF
TGTGCCAGCAGCGGTGGCGGGAGACCTACAGATACGCAGTATTTT
>TRBJ1-6|TRBV5-4|NA|NA
CASSLNGGGDSPLHF
TGTGCCAGCAGCTTGAATGGAGGGGGGGATTCACCCCTCCACTTT
>TRBJ1-6|TRBV12-5|TRBD1|NA
CASGPGTGNSPLHF
TGTGCTAGTGGTCCCGGGACAGGGAATTCACCCCTCCACTTT
>TRBJ2-1|TRBV2|TRBD1|NA
CASSTGVDEQFF
TGTGCCAGCAGTACAGGGGTCGATGAGCAGTTCTTC
>TRBJ1-2|TRBV5-6|NA|NA
CASSYTTGLGDGYTF
TGTGCCAGCAGCTACACGACAGGTCTAGGCGACGGCTACACCTTC
>TRBJ2-7|TRBV29-1|NA|NA
CSVEGGAGASYEQYF
TGCAGCGTTGAAGGCGGGGCGGGGGCGTCCTACGAGCAGTACTTC
>TRBJ1-1|TRBV19|NA|NA
CASSNQGRGNTEAFF
TGTGCCAGTAGTAATCAGGGAAGGGGTAACACTGAAGCTTTCTTT
>TRBJ2-5|TRBV5-1|NA|NA
CASSLPTETQYF
TGCGCCAGCAGCCTACCTACAGAGACCCAGTACTTC
>TRBJ2-7|TRBV5-1|NA|NA
CASSLAGTPVSYEQYF
TGCGCCAGCAGCTTGGCTGGGACACCTGTCTCCTACGAGCAGTACTTC
>TRBJ2-5|TRBV5-1|NA|NA
CASSLAQGKIQETQYF
TGCGCCAGCAGCTTGGCGCAGGGCAAGATTCAAGAGACCCAGTACTTC
>TRBJ1-1|TRBV7-2|TRBD1|NA
CASSRDRGRNTEAFF
TGTGCCAGCAGCCGCGACAGGGGTAGGAACACTGAAGCTTTCTTT